This T cell receptor beta chain was profiled in a study of regulatory T cells in long-lasting Graves disease. Regarding the study as a whole: The number of shared public clonotypes was higher in persistent patients (around 2,700) than new patients (roughly 970). Investigators studied peripheral blood only, not thyroid tissue.

This clonotype was found many times. What it recognizes is unknown. CDR1 is DFQATT, CDR2 SNEGSKA, per germline (reference sequence). Trimming removed 3 bases from V and 3 bases from J, with 12 bases in between. This CDR3 contains 13 residues. Construction of TCR beta libraries relied on iRepertoire HTBI primers and on Arm-PCR targeting CDR3 regions. One entry per CDR3 protein, called by TCRdb with MiXCR from the multiplex PCR reads. The data show about 430,000 distinct CDR3 sequences, 20% to 25% seen once. Specified time point: persistent/refractory GD, antithyroid drugs over 5 years with positive TRAb. PBMCs provided the RNA from which the TCR library was made.

The TCR originated in a female donor with Graves disease. V is TRBV20-1 and J is TRBJ2-7, with unresolved D. The source was peripheral blood mononuclear cells (PBMCs), collected when the disease was refractory, from a patient treated with antithyroid drugs. CDR3 sequence: CSASNRAGYEQYF. In nucleotides, the CDR3 is TGCAGTGCTAGTAACCGGGCAGGCTACGAGCAGTACTTC.